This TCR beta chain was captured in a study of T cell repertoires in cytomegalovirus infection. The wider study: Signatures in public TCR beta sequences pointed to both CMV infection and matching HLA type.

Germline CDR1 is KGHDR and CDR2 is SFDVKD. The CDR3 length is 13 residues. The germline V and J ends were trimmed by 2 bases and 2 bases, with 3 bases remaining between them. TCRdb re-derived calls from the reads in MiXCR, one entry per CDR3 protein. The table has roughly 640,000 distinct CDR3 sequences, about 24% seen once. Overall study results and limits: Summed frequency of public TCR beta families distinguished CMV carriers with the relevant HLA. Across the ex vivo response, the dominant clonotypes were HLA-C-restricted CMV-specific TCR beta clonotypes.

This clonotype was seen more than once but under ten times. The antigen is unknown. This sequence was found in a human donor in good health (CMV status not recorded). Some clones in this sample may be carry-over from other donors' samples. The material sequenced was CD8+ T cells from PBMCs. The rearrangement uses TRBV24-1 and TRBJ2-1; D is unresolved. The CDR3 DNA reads TGTGCCACCAGTGATTCCCCCTACAATGAGCAGTTCTTC. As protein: CATSDSPYNEQFF.